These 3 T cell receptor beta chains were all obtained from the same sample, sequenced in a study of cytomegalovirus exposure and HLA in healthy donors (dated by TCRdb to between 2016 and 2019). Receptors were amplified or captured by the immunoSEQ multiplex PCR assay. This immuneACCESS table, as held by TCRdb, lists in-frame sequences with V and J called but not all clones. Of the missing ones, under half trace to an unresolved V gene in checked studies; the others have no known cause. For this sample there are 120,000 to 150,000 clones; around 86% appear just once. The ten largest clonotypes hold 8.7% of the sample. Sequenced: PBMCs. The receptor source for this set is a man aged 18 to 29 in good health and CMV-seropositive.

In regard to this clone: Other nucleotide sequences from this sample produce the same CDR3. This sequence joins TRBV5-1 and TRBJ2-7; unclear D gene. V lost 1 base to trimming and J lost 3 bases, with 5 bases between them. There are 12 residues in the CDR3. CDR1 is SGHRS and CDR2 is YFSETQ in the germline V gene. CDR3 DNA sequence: TGCGCCAGCAGCTTGACGGGCTACGAGCAGTACTTC. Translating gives CASSLTGYEQYF.

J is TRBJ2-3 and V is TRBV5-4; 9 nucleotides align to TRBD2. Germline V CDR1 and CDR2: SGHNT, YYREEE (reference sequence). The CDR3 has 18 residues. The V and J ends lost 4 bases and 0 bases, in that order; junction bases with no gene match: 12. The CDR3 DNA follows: TGTGCCAGCAGCCCTAGGTCCAGCGGGGGGTTTAGCACAGATACGCAGTATTTT. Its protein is CASSPRSSGGFSTDTQYF.

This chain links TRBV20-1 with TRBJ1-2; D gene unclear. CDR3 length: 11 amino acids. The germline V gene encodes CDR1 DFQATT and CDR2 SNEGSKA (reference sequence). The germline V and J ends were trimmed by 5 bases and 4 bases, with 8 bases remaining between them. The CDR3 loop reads CSAAGTYGYTF. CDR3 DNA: TGCAGTGCTGCGGGCACCTATGGCTACACCTTC.